This TCR beta chain emerged from a study of human T cells and chemical hapten exposure. As the library was built, unique molecular identifiers were attached to individual cDNA molecules. A single record per CDR3 protein comes from TCRdb applying MiXCR to the RACE reads. The sample consists of fewer than 150,000 distinct CDR3 sequences, roughly 13% of them appearing once. The V gene's germline CDR1 is KGHSH and CDR2 LQKENI. Trimming stripped 4 bases from V and 9 bases from J, with 16 bases between. The CDR3 covers 14 residues. Time point reported: patch test 1, 2 weeks after DPC sensitization. Treatment of the sample: therapeutic diphenylcyclopropenone sensitization with weekly scalp DPC.

The chain combines TRBV18 with TRBJ1-5; the D is unclear. The source was whole blood, collected in connection with sensitization to the hapten diphenylcyclopropenone (DPC). This receptor was taken from a man between 18 and 29 years old with alopecia areata. Some clones in this sample may be carry-over from other donors' samples. The DNA of the CDR3 is TGTGCCAGCTCACGGTCAGGCGAGATCATGCCCCAGCATTTT. This encodes CASSRSGEIMPQHF.